Below, one TCR beta chain is given with its context. The antigen is unknown. This sample was included in a study of OX40 agonist ivuxolimab in advanced cancers. Study-level information: Patients were roughly 83% male with ages roughly 20 to 90, mean roughly 64.

Overall study findings and caveats: Clones of CD4+ and CD8+ blood T cells grew by week 6 at doses of 0.1 to 3.0 mg/kg. The mean number of expanded clones was higher in CD8+ T cells than in CD4+.

The table came from immunoSEQ multiplex PCR; TCRdb's copy has only in-frame clones and leaves some out. The table records about 97,000 clones, approximately 87% of them present only once. Germline lookup yields CDR1 LGHNT and CDR2 FRNRAP. The V and J ends lost 5 bases and 4 bases respectively, with 12 bases between them. CDR3 length: 14 residues. This receptor was identified in an adult with an advanced solid tumor such as melanoma, head and neck, liver or kidney cancer. The chain couples TRBV12-5 to TRBJ2-1, with D perhaps being TRBD1 or TRBD2 (6 bases each). Source: CD4+ or CD8+ T cells sorted from blood, taken in a trial of the OX40 agonist ivuxolimab. CDR3 DNA sequence: TGTGCTAGTGGTCGATTAGGGGGGTACAATGAGCAGTTCTTC. The encoded protein is CASGRLGGYNEQFF.